Below, one TCR beta chain is given with its context. The specificity of this receptor is unknown. The sample holds no much larger clone one base away, and base qualities are not on file. The entry originates in a study of shared clonotypes between healthy human individuals (dated by TCRdb to between 2020 and 2021). For context, the study as a whole: The cohort comprised a couple of women and three men aged 18 to 49 years. Different laboratories and diverse techniques were used to prepare libraries and sequence TCR repertoires, to increase sequencing depth and limit assay-specific biases. Per donor, three plates each were used for CD4 naive and CD4 memory, two for CD8 naive, and one for CD8 memory. Each donor's leukapheresis produced roughly between roughly 0.9 and 9 billion PBMCs. Blood TCR repertoires of a handful of healthy adults were deeply sequenced to estimate repertoire size and the extent of clonotype sharing between individuals. The paper's findings and limits, for the study overall: Sharing across a few donors was observed for about 5% of naive CD4, less than 4% of naive CD8, 2% to 2.5% of memory CD4, and less than 0.45% of memory CD8 clonotypes. Pairwise subsampling indicated that sequencing depth was expected to affect the degree of clonotype sharing among donors. Incomplete sequencing was indicated by rarefaction of sorted-subset datasets, despite the large sequencing depth. Sampling was restricted to blood, and TCR repertoires in tissues likely differ from the TCR repertoires found in blood. Compared with non-shared clonotypes, the clonotypes found in all four sorted-subset donors had higher generation probabilities. The genetic and exposure-history diversity represented was limited by the small number of donors. Naive subsets generally had larger estimated clonotype richness than memory subsets.

TCR CDR3 regions were amplified from genomic DNA by multiplex PCR using the deep immunoSEQ assay. Genomic DNA extracted from each cell subset was distributed evenly over all wells of several immunoSEQ 96-well plates, and each plate served as one replicate. Each replicate PCR for sorted subsets received about 200 ng genomic DNA, equal to about 30,000 T cell genomes. Purified libraries were quantified with a Qubit 3.0 fluorometer, sized on a Bioanalyzer 2100, and re-quantified with the KAPA Library Quantification kit. Each immunoSEQ 96-well plate was sequenced on its own single-read 150-cycle Illumina NextSeq 550 flow cell. The published analysis was carried out like this. Because the immunoSEQ output held only junctional sequences and lacked quality scores, the filtering could not match the filtering applied to full-length reads. To assign V/J genes and CDR3, sequences were annotated against IMGT germline references using PyIR, a Python wrapper for IgBLAST v1.9. Reads were removed for weak V/J assignments (E-value above 1e-6), missing CDR3, stop codons, out-of-frame junctions, or ambiguous translated residues. V3J clonotypes were defined as sequences sharing an identical inferred V gene, J gene, and CDR3 amino acid sequence. Percentage overlap between repertoires was calculated by dividing the number of shared unique clonotypes by the size of the smaller repertoire. RTK rarefaction, the Chao1 estimator, and Recon v2.1 estimates of unobserved clonotypes were used to assess repertoire richness. Generation probabilities for all TCRbeta clonotypes obtained by the gDNA method from a few donors were computed using OLGA. The table was pulled from immuneACCESS by TCRdb, which kept in-frame rearrangements only. Such tables lose some clones; where checked, under half of the loss comes from unresolved V genes, and the rest has no known cause. V and J calls and clone size follow that table, whereas D and trimming were derived from the DNA. The sample includes under 2,500,000 clones, with approximately 96% observed a single time. The ten largest clones capture around 0.13% of the sample.

CDR1 is given as MNHNS and CDR2 as SASEGT, both from the germline V gene. V lost 7 bases and J lost 2 bases; the stretch between them is 17 bases long. From cysteine to phenylalanine, the CDR3 is 15 amino acids long. The CDR3 DNA has 45 bases and is translated from base 1. Healthy HIV-negative adults with no recently reported acute infections or vaccinations were included as donors. Every donor was a Caucasian adult living in Nashville, Tennessee, USA. CD4+ T cells were enriched by magnetic negative selection; naive cells were then positively selected on CD45RA, and the negative fraction formed the memory subset. Blood was obtained by leukapheresis, after which PBMCs were separated by Ficoll-Histopaque density gradient centrifugation and cryopreserved in liquid nitrogen vapor phase. Analytical flow cytometry was used to check the purity and quantity of every magnetically sorted T cell population. Each sorted fraction had its genomic DNA isolated and then quantified by UV absorbance on a Nanodrop 2000c.

The rearrangement joined TRBV6-1 to TRBJ1-2, with the identity of the D gene unclear. Sequencing was carried out using naive CD4+ T cells sorted from blood. The sample's cell subset or site label, in plain terms: CD45RA+ positively selected. This receptor was taken from a man aged 18 to 30 in good health. The CDR3 is CASTYSQSNNYGYTF. The nucleotides are TGTGCCAGCACCTACTCTCAGAGTAACAACTATGGCTACACCTTC.